This entry describes one TCR beta chain. The sample comes from a study of CD8+CD57+ T cells in acquired aplastic anemia. Looking at the study overall: Each DNA sample taken from sorted CD4+ and CD8+ cells came to about 3 ug on average.

The V gene's germline CDR1 is SGHTA and CDR2 FQGNSA. There are 14 residues in the CDR3. The V and J ends lost 5 bases and 5 bases respectively, with 15 bases between them. Genomic DNA, the template, was used for profiling of the TCR beta VDJ and CDR3. One entry per CDR3 protein results from TCRdb running MiXCR on the reads. The repertoire holds under 500,000 distinct CDR3 sequences, with 25% to 40% as singletons. The patients chosen for sequencing had shown expansion of CD8+CD57+ cells (detected by flow cytometry). The gene calls are TRBV7-2 and TRBJ1-2, with D possibly matching TRBD1 (5 bases). The source material was sorted CD4+, CD8+, or CD8+CD57+ T cells (not recorded which) from PBMCs. The clonotype originates from a human donor with aplastic anemia. Here the CDR3 reads CASSQTGLRYGYTF. The DNA of the CDR3 is TGTGCCAGCAGCCAAACAGGACTCCGATATGGCTACACCTTC.